The clone carrying this T cell receptor beta chain came up many times. Using its own MiXCR run on the RT-PCR reads, TCRdb lists one record per CDR3 protein. The sample has about 680,000 distinct CDR3 sequences; approximately 15% are singletons. The CDR3 is 14 residues long. Germline CDR1 DFQATT, CDR2 SNEGSKA (reference sequence). The V end lost 3 bases, the J end lost 3 bases, and 13 bases lay between the germline ends. Source material: memory CD4+ T cells from blood. The receptor was isolated from a female donor in good health, serving as a healthy control. The J gene is TRBJ2-3, the V gene TRBV20-1; D might be TRBD2 (6 bases). This chain's CDR3 is CSASGGDGTDTQYF. Here the CDR3 DNA reads TGCAGTGCTAGCGGGGGTGATGGGACAGATACGCAGTATTTT.